The 3 T cell receptor beta chains below come from one sample, sequenced in a study of T cells in Graves' hyperthyroidism and ophthalmopathy (dated by TCRdb to the late 2010s). The library was prepared using multiplex PCR. The reads were generated on an Illumina HiSeq 2000. Amplification of TCR beta CDR3 regions was carried out from RNA transcripts. For the first round of RT-PCR on the TCR CDR3, the HTBI primer set was used together with the Qiagen OneStep RT-PCR kit. The public reads were run again by TCRdb, first through fastp at Q25 and then through MiXCR, and only productive beta chains were kept. All rows with the same CDR3 protein become a single entry with the most common DNA and genes. This sample lists about 840,000 distinct CDR3 sequences; around 38% were detected once. 8.9% of the sample comes from the top ten. The sequenced sample was blood. These receptors all come from a man aged 18 to 35 with Graves' hyperthyroidism.

This rearrangement joins TRBV10-3 to TRBJ2-7; 12 bases map to TRBD2. J lost 5 bases, V lost 7 bases, and 6 bases had no gene match. This CDR3 has 14 amino acids. CDR1 and CDR2 from the germline V gene are ENHRY and SYGVKD. CDR3 loop: CAITTSGRRNEQYF. CDR3 bases: TGTGCCATCACGACTAGCGGGAGAAGGAACGAGCAGTACTTC.

There are a few counts of this clonotype. The chain links TRBV12-3 or TRBV12-4 to TRBJ1-5; D might be TRBD1 (6 bases). The germline V and J ends were trimmed by 2 bases and 5 bases, with 16 bases remaining between them. The CDR3 spans 16 residues. DNA for the CDR3: TGTGCCAGCAGTTTACCCCGTTTGGGGGCCCATCAGCCCCAGCATTTT. This gives the protein CASSLPRLGAHQPQHF.

This clonotype has a count of ten or more. This chain joins TRBV7-9 and TRBJ2-6; no clear D. CDR3 length: 14 amino acids. V was trimmed by 2 bases and J by 3 bases, leaving 5 bases between them. From germline, CDR1 is SEHNR and CDR2 FQNEAQ (reference sequence). The CDR3 DNA reads TGTGCCAGCAGCTTATGGGATGGGGCCAACGTCCTGACTTTC. It codes for CASSLWDGANVLTF.